This TCR beta chain stems from a study of control samples from healthy donors and cancer patients (dated by TCRdb to the early 2020s). Receptors were amplified or captured by the immunoSEQ multiplex PCR assay. TCRdb stores this immuneACCESS table with in-frame sequences only. Part of the clones is absent; in the studies checked, under half of the shortfall reflects unresolved V genes, and no reason is known for the rest. The sample table records about 190,000 clones; about 90% of these occur just once. The ten largest make up around 1.9% of the sample. V is clipped by 4 bases and J by 3 bases, and the sequence between their germline boundaries is 8 bases long. There are 13 amino acids in the CDR3, from cysteine to phenylalanine inclusive. Only CDR3 DNA remains: 39 bases, in frame from the first base. As encoded in the germline V gene, CDR1 is SGHDT while CDR2 is YYEEEE. For this clone: The target of this receptor is not known. The input lacks base qualities; no much larger clone sits a single base away.

The chain joins TRBV5-6 to TRBJ2-1; no confident D gene assignment can be made. The sequence derives from a man aged 25-45 years in good health. The sequenced material came from blood. The CDR3 here reads CASSEESYNEQFF. In nucleotide form, the sequence is TGTGCCAGCAGCGAGGAGAGCTACAATGAGCAGTTCTTC.